These T cell receptor beta chains were read from a single sample in a study of T-cell reconstitution after alpha-beta-depleted transplantation in children. From the PCR reads, TCRdb called clonotypes with MiXCR, one entry per CDR3 protein. The sample lists fewer than 750,000 distinct CDR3 sequences; more than 20% were seen once. This sample comprised PBMCs, mostly from graft donor cells, obtained 360 days after TCRalphabeta/CD19-depleted stem cell transplant. These receptors were collected from a boy younger than two who had a stem cell transplant for acute myeloid leukemia, so the T cells may come from the graft donor. Both conserved end residues are part of each CDR3. A D gene is named only where the DNA matches it firmly. Where a row states a size, it is once, few, many or the class of an expanded clone; other rows omit it.

J gene: TRBJ2-1; clone size: .; D gene: .; V gene: TRBV18; CDR3 length: 12; CDR3 DNA: TGTGCCAGCTCACCATCGAGGCTGGAGCAGTTCTTC; CDR3 protein: CASSPSRLEQFF
J gene: TRBJ2-1; clone size: .; D gene: .; V gene: TRBV2; CDR3 length: 18; CDR3 DNA: TGTGCCAGCAGTGTATACACCCGTTCAGGGCTAGACTCGGAAGAGCAGTTCTTC; CDR3 protein: CASSVYTRSGLDSEEQFF
J gene: TRBJ2-1; clone size: .; D gene: TRBD1; V gene: TRBV27; CDR3 length: 15; CDR3 DNA: TGTGCCATCATATTTCCGGGACAGGGGGGAAATGAGCAGTTCTTC; CDR3 protein: CAIIFPGQGGNEQFF
J gene: TRBJ2-1; clone size: .; D gene: TRBD1; V gene: TRBV6-2/TRBV6-3; CDR3 length: 15; CDR3 DNA: TGTGCCAGCAGCCTAGAGACAGGGGCGGTGAATGAGCAGTTCTTC; CDR3 protein: CASSLETGAVNEQFF
J gene: TRBJ2-1; clone size: .; D gene: .; V gene: TRBV4-3; CDR3 length: 16; CDR3 DNA: TGCGCCAGCAGCCAAGACGGTCGGGGATCCTACAATGAGCAGTTCTTC; CDR3 protein: CASSQDGRGSYNEQFF
J gene: TRBJ2-6; clone size: .; D gene: .; V gene: TRBV12-3/TRBV12-4; CDR3 length: 16; CDR3 DNA: TGTGCCAGCACCCCGGTCTGGAGTAGTGGGGCCAACGTCCTGACTTTC; CDR3 protein: CASTPVWSSGANVLTF
J gene: TRBJ1-2; clone size: .; D gene: .; V gene: TRBV25-1; CDR3 length: 16; CDR3 DNA: TGTGCCAGCAGCGGCGCCGGCAGTGCAACTAACTATGGCTACACCTTC; CDR3 protein: CASSGAGSATNYGYTF
J gene: TRBJ2-1; clone size: few; D gene: .; V gene: TRBV6-5; CDR3 length: 17; CDR3 DNA: TGTGCCAGCAGTTACCGGCGACAGTCTCGTTCAAGCGATGAGCAGTTCTTC; CDR3 protein: CASSYRRQSRSSDEQFF
J gene: TRBJ2-7; clone size: many; D gene: TRBD2; V gene: TRBV20-1; CDR3 length: 14; CDR3 DNA: TGCAGTGCTCCGAGACTAGCGGGGGCCTACGAGCAGTACTTC; CDR3 protein: CSAPRLAGAYEQYF
J gene: TRBJ2-1; clone size: .; D gene: .; V gene: TRBV20-1; CDR3 length: 13; CDR3 DNA: TGCAGTCAGCTCGGCGAGGGTTTCGATGAGCAGTTCTTC; CDR3 protein: CSQLGEGFDEQFF
J gene: TRBJ1-2; clone size: .; D gene: TRBD1; V gene: TRBV11-2; CDR3 length: 15; CDR3 DNA: TGTGCCAGCAGCTTAACGAGGGGGCTAGGCTATGGCTACACCTTC; CDR3 protein: CASSLTRGLGYGYTF
J gene: TRBJ2-1; clone size: many; D gene: .; V gene: TRBV20-1; CDR3 length: 15; CDR3 DNA: TGCAGTGCCATTCCCGGGACCCGCTCCTACAATGAGCAGTTCTTC; CDR3 protein: CSAIPGTRSYNEQFF
J gene: TRBJ1-3; clone size: .; D gene: .; V gene: TRBV25-1; CDR3 length: 13; CDR3 DNA: TGTGCCAGCAGGTTTGGTCGTGGAAACACCATATATTTT; CDR3 protein: CASRFGRGNTIYF
J gene: TRBJ1-1; clone size: .; D gene: TRBD1; V gene: TRBV11-1; CDR3 length: 16; CDR3 DNA: TGTGCCAGCAGCTTACGGACAGGGCTTATGAACACTGAAGCTTTCTTT; CDR3 protein: CASSLRTGLMNTEAFF
J gene: TRBJ2-5; clone size: .; D gene: .; V gene: TRBV7-8; CDR3 length: 15; CDR3 DNA: TGTGCCAGCAGCTTAGATCCAACCGTGGAAGAGACCCAGTACTTC; CDR3 protein: CASSLDPTVEETQYF
J gene: TRBJ2-3; clone size: many; D gene: .; V gene: TRBV20-1; CDR3 length: 12; CDR3 DNA: TGCAGTGCTGTGACTAGCACAGATACGCAGTATTTT; CDR3 protein: CSAVTSTDTQYF
J gene: TRBJ2-7; clone size: .; D gene: .; V gene: TRBV7-2; CDR3 length: 11; CDR3 DNA: TGTGCCAGCAGAGATACCGGCGAGCAGTACTTC; CDR3 protein: CASRDTGEQYF
J gene: TRBJ2-2; clone size: many; D gene: TRBD1; V gene: TRBV7-9; CDR3 length: 14; CDR3 DNA: TGTGCCAGCAGCGGGACAGGGGTCACCGGGGAGCTGTTTTTT; CDR3 protein: CASSGTGVTGELFF
J gene: TRBJ2-5; clone size: .; D gene: .; V gene: TRBV6-2/TRBV6-3; CDR3 length: 14; CDR3 DNA: TGTGCCAGCAGTCCCCAGGGTGGGGAAGAGACCCAGTACTTC; CDR3 protein: CASSPQGGEETQYF
J gene: TRBJ2-1; clone size: few; D gene: .; V gene: TRBV20-1; CDR3 length: 14; CDR3 DNA: TGCAGTGCTAGAGGCAGGGACTCCCCTAATGAGCAGTTCTTC; CDR3 protein: CSARGRDSPNEQFF
J gene: TRBJ2-7; clone size: .; D gene: .; V gene: TRBV27; CDR3 length: 14; CDR3 DNA: TGTGCCAGCAGTTTCAGGGGGGGAACCTACGAGCAGTACTTC; CDR3 protein: CASSFRGGTYEQYF
J gene: TRBJ2-5; clone size: .; D gene: .; V gene: TRBV7-2; CDR3 length: 14; CDR3 DNA: TGTGCCAGCAGCTTAGGCGGGGGCCCTCGGACCCAGTACTTC; CDR3 protein: CASSLGGGPRTQYF